These T cell receptor beta chains were read from a single sample in a study of cytomegalovirus exposure and HLA in healthy donors. TCRdb's table, derived via immunoSEQ multiplex PCR, lists solely in-frame clones and lacks some. The table lists about 120,000 clones, 77% of them singletons, with about 6% in the top ten. Sequencing was performed on PBMCs. These receptors all come from a young man in good health and CMV-seropositive. Each CDR3 is given with its conserved first and last residue. A D gene is named only where the DNA matches it firmly. Clone size is shown for a subset of rows, as once, few, many or a class of expanded clone.

>TRBJ2-7|NA|TRBV6-6|NA
TGTGCCAGCAGTTACTTTCGGCTAGCGCTCTCCTACGAGCAGTACTTC
CASSYFRLALSYEQYF
>TRBJ1-5|NA|TRBV28|TRBD1
TGTGCCAGCAGCTCTGGACAGGGAGGCAATCAGCCCCAGCATTTT
CASSSGQGGNQPQHF
>TRBJ1-2|NA|TRBV9|NA
TGTGCCAGCAGCGTAGACGGATCACTTGGGAGGTTTGGCTACACCTTC
CASSVDGSLGRFGYTF
>TRBJ2-3|once|TRBV6-1|NA
TGTGCCAGCAGCAATACCAGGGTTGGCACAGATACGCAGTATTTT
CASSNTRVGTDTQYF
>TRBJ2-3|NA|TRBV10-3|NA
TGTGCCATCAGGTCCCACAGGGAAGATACGCAGTATTTT
CAIRSHREDTQYF
>TRBJ2-2|NA|TRBV5-1|NA
TGCGCCAGCAGCTTGGGTGGCCCCGGGGAGCTGTTTTTT
CASSLGGPGELFF
>TRBJ1-1|NA|TRBV19|NA
TGTGCCAGTAGTATAGGCTACGGGGTGGCTACTGAAGCTTTCTTT
CASSIGYGVATEAFF
>TRBJ2-7|NA|TRBV5-1|TRBD1
TGCGCCAGCAGTCAATCCGGGACAGGGGGCTACGAGCAGTACTTC
CASSQSGTGGYEQYF
>TRBJ2-4|NA|TRBV6-1|TRBD1
TGTGCCAGCACGCAGGGGGAAAACATTCAGTACTTC
CASTQGENIQYF
>TRBJ2-1|NA|TRBV7-7|TRBD2
TGTGCTAGCAGCCCGCATAGCGGGAACTACAATGAGCAGTTCTTC
CASSPHSGNYNEQFF
>TRBJ2-1|NA|TRBV7-3|TRBD1
TGTGCCAGCAGCCCCGGTCAGGGGGCAGAGGAGCAGTTCTTC
CASSPGQGAEEQFF
>TRBJ1-1|NA|TRBV19|NA
TGTGCCAGTAGTATAACTGGCAGGGCGAACACTGAAGCTTTCTTT
CASSITGRANTEAFF
>TRBJ1-1|NA|TRBV6-5|NA
TGTGCCAGCAGCCCCATTGGACAGAGGAACACTGAAGCTTTCTTT
CASSPIGQRNTEAFF
>TRBJ1-2|NA|TRBV18|NA
TGTGCCAGCTCACCCGCCGCAGGCACGCTCCCTTATGGCTACACCTTC
CASSPAAGTLPYGYTF
>TRBJ1-5|NA|TRBV19|NA
TGTGCCAGTAGTAGGGGGGTTGTAGGCAATCAGCCCCAGCATTTT
CASSRGVVGNQPQHF
>TRBJ1-1|NA|TRBV30|NA
TGTGCCTGGACCCTAAGGGAGTTGGCTGAAGCTTTCTTT
CAWTLRELAEAFF
>TRBJ1-2|NA|TRBV29-1|NA
TGCAGCGTTGAACTGGGCAGGGGCTATGGCTACACCTTC
CSVELGRGYGYTF
>TRBJ2-7|many|TRBV7-9|TRBD2
TGTGCCAGCAGCCCCCGAGGGACTAGCGGGAGTGGCGAGCAGTACTTC
CASSPRGTSGSGEQYF
>TRBJ1-1|NA|TRBV9|NA
TGTGCCAGCAGCCCCGTAGGGAGGAGGGACACTGAAGCTTTCTTT
CASSPVGRRDTEAFF
>TRBJ2-1|NA|TRBV6-1|TRBD2
TGTGCCAGCAGTGATCTCGGCAGACTAGCGGGATATGAGCAGTTCTTC
CASSDLGRLAGYEQFF
>TRBJ1-2|NA|TRBV7-3|TRBD1
TGTGCCAGCAGCCTAACAGGGGCCGAAGGCTACACCTTC
CASSLTGAEGYTF
>TRBJ2-5|few|TRBV29-1|TRBD1
TGCAGCGTTGAATTGCGACAGGGGACCCAGTACTTC
CSVELRQGTQYF
>TRBJ1-5|NA|TRBV18|TRBD1
TGTGCCAGCTCACGGGACAGGGATCAGCCCCAGCATTTT
CASSRDRDQPQHF
>TRBJ2-1|NA|TRBV7-2|TRBD1
TGTGCCAGCAGCGGGGACAGGGTCTACAATGAGCAGTTCTTC
CASSGDRVYNEQFF
>TRBJ1-6|NA|TRBV27|NA
TGTGCCAGCACAACGTTAGGGGTTCGTTCACCCCTCCACTTT
CASTTLGVRSPLHF